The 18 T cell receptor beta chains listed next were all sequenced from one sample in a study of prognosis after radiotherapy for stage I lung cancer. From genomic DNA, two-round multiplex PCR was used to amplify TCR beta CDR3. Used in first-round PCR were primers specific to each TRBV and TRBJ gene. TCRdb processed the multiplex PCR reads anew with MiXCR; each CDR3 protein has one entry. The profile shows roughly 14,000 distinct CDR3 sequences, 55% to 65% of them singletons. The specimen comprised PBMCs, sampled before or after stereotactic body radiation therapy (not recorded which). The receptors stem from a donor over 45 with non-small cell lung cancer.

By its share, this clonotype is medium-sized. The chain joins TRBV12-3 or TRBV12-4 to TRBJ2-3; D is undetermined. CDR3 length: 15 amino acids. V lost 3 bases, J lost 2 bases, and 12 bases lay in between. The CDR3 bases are TGTGCCAGCAGTTTGCCTCCGGCGGACACAGATACGCAGTATTTT. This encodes CASSLPPADTDTQYF.

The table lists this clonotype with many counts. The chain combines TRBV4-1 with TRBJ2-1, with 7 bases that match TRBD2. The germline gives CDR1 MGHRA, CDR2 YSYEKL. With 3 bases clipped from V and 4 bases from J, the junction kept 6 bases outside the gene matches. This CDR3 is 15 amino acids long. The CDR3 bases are TGCGCCAGCAGCCAGACTAGCAGAGGATACAATGAGCAGTTCTTC. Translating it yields CASSQTSRGYNEQFF.

CDR3 sequence reads: CASSLGPGPRTDTQYF. DNA of the CDR3: TGTGCCAGCAGTTTAGGCCCCGGTCCCAGGACGGATACGCAGTATTTT. The chain uses TRBV12-3 or TRBV12-4 and TRBJ2-3; unclear D gene. Trimming left V 1 base short and J 6 bases short, with 17 bases between. The CDR3 covers 16 residues.

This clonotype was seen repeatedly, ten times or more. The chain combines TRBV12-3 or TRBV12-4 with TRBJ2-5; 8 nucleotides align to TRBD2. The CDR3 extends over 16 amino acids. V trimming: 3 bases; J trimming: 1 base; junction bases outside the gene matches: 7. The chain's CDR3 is CASSFWLAGLQETQYF. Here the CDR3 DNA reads TGTGCCAGCAGTTTCTGGCTAGCGGGTCTCCAAGAGACCCAGTACTTC.

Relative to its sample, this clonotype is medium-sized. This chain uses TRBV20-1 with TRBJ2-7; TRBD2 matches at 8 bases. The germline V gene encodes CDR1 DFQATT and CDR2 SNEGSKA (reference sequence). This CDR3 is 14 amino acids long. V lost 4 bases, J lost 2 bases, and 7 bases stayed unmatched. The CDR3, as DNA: TGCAGTGCTACATCGGGACTAGTAACCTACGAGCAGTACTTC. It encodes CSATSGLVTYEQYF.

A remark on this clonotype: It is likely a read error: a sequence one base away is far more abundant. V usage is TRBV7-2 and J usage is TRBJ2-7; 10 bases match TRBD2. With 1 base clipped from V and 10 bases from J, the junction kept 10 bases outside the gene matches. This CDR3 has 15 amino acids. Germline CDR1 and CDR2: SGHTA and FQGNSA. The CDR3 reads CASSLDSGLADTQYF. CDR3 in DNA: TGTGCCAGCAGCTTAGATTCCGGACTAGCGGACACCCAGTACTTC.

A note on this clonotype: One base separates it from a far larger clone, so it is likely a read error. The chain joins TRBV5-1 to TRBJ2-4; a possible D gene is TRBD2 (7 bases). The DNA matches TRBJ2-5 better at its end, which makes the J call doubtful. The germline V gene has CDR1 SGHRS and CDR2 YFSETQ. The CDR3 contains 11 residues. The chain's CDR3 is CASKGGETQYF. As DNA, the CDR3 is TGCGCCAGCAAGGGGGGGGAGACCCAGTACTTC.

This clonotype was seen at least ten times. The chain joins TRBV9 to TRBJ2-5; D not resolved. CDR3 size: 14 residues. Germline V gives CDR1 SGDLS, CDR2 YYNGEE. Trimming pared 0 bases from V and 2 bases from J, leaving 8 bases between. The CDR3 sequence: CASSVGNAQETQYF. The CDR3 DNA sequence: TGTGCCAGCAGCGTAGGCAATGCTCAAGAGACCCAGTACTTC. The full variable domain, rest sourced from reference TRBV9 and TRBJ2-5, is DSGVTQTPKHLITATGQRVTLRCSPRSGDLSVYWYQQSLDQGLQFLIQYYNGEERAKGNILERFSAQQFPDLHSELNLSSLELGDSALYFCASSVGNAQETQYFGPGTRLLVL.

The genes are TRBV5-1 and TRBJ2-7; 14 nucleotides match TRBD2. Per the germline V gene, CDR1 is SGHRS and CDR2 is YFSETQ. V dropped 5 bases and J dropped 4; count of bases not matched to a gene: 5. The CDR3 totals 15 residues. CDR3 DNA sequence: TGCGCCAGCAGATCCGGGACTAGCGGGAGTTACGAGCAGTACTTC. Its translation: CASRSGTSGSYEQYF.

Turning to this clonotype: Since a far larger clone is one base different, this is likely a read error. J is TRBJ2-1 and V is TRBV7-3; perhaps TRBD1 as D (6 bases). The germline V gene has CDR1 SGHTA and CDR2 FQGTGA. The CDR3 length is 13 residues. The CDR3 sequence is CASILAGTSEQFF. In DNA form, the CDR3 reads TGTGCTAGCATCTTAGCCGGGACATCCGAGCAGTTCTTC.

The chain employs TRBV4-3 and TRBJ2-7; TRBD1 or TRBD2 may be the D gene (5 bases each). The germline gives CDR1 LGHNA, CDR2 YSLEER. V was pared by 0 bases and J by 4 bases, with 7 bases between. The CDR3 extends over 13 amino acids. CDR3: CASSQEEGYEQYF. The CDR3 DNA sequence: TGCGCCAGCAGCCAAGAAGAGGGGTACGAGCAGTACTTC.

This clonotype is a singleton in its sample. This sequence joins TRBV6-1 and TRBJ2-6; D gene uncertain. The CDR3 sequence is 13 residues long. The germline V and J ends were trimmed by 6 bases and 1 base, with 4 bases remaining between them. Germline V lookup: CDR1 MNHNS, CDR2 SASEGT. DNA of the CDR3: TGTGCCAGCAGGAAGTCTGGGGCCAACGTCCTGACTTTC. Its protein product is CASRKSGANVLTF.

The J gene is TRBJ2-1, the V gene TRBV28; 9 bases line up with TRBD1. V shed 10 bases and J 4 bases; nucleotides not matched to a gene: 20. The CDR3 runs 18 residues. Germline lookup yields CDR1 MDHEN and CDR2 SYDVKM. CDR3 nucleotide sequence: TGTGCCATTGCCGGGACAGGGAGAATCGGGAGGTCTTACAATGAGCAGTTCTTC. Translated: CAIAGTGRIGRSYNEQFF.

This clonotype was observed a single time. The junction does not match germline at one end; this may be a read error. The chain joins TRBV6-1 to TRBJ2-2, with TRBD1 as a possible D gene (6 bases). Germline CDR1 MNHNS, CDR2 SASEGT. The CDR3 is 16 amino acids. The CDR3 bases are TGTGTCAGCAGTGAATTCGGGACATCTAACACCGGGGAGCTGTTTTTT. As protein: CVSSEFGTSNTGELFF.

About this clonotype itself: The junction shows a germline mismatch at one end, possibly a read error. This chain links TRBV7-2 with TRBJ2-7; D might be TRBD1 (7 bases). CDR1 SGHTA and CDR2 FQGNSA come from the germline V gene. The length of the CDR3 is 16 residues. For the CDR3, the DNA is TGTGCCAGCAGCCAGAGGGGGCTAGCGTCTCCCTACGAGAAGTACTTC. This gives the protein CASSQRGLASPYEKYF.

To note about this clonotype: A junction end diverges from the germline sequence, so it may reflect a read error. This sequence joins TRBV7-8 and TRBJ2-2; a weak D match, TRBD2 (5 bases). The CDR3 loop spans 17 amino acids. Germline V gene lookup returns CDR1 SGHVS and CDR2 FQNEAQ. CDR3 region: CATPRSGRTGNTVELFF. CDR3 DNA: TGTGCCACCCCGCGGAGCGGTAGGACCGGGAACACCGTGGAGCTGTTTTTT.

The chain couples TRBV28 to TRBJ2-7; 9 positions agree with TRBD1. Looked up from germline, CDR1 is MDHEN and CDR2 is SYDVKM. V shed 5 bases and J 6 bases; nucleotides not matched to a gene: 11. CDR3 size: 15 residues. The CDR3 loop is CASSTTGTGKGEQYF. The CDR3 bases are TGTGCCAGCAGTACAACGGGGACAGGGAAGGGCGAGCAGTACTTC.

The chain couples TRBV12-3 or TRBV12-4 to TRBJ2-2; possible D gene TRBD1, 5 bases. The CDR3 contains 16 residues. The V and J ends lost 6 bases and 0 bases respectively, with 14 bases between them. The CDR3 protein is CASSRGHFANTGELFF. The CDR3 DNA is TGTGCCAGCAGCCGCGGACATTTCGCGAACACCGGGGAGCTGTTTTTT.